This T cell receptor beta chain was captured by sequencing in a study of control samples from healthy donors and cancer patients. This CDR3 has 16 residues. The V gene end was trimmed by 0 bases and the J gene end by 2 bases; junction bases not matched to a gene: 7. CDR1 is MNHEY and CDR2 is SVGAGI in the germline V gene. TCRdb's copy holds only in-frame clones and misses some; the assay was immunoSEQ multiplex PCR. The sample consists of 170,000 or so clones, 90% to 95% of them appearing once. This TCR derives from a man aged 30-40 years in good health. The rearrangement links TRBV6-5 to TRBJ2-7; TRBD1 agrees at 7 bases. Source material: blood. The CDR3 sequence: CASSYSDQDRPYEQYF. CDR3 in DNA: TGTGCCAGCAGTTACTCGGACCAGGACAGGCCCTACGAGCAGTACTTC.